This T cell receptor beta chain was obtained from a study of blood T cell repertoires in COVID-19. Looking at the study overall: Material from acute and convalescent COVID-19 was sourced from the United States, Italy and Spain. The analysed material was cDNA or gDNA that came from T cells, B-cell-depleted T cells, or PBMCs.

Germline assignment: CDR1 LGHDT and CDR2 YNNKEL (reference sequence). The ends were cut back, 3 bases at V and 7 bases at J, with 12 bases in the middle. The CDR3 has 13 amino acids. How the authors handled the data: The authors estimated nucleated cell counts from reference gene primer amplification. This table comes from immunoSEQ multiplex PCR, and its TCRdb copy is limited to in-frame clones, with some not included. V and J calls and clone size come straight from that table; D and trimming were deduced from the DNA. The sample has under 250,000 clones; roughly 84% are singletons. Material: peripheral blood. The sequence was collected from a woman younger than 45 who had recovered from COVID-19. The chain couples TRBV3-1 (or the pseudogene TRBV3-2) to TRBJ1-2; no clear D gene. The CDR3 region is CASSHVRGFGYTF. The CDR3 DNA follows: TGTGCCAGCAGCCATGTCCGGGGTTTTGGCTACACCTTC.